These T cell receptor beta chains were read from a single sample in a study of response to subunit inactivated influenza vaccine. TCRdb reanalysed the RT-PCR reads using MiXCR and keeps one entry per CDR3 protein. This sample yields around 320,000 distinct CDR3 sequences, of which roughly 22% are seen a single time; 9% to 12% belongs to the top ten. This specimen consisted of PBMCs from blood, obtained less than 22 months after vaccination. These receptors all stem from a man between 50 and 70 years old who received an inactivated influenza vaccine. The CDR3 runs from the conserved cysteine through the conserved F or W. The D gene is left open where the match is weak. The size field is filled for only some rows; it gives once, few, many or a size class.

d_gene,v_gene,j_gene,abundance,CDR3aa,CDR3nt
.,TRBV20-1,TRBJ1-1,few,CSANRGPNTEAFF,TGCAGTGCTAATAGAGGTCCGAACACTGAAGCTTTCTTT
.,TRBV11-2,TRBJ1-1,.,CASSPVGYEAFF,TGTGCCAGCAGCCCGGTGGGATATGAAGCTTTCTTT
.,TRBV12-3/TRBV12-4,TRBJ2-3,few,CASSPLRDTQYF,TGTGCCAGCAGTCCCTTGAGGGATACGCAGTATTTT
.,TRBV18,TRBJ2-5,.,CASSPKTRSDQETQYF,TGTGCCAGCTCACCAAAAACTCGCAGCGACCAAGAGACCCAGTACTTC
.,TRBV12-3/TRBV12-4,TRBJ2-1,.,CASSFGRVKNNEQFF,TGTGCCAGCAGTTTCGGACGGGTGAAGAACAATGAGCAGTTCTTC
.,TRBV5-1,TRBJ2-7,few,CASSLASVTYEQYF,TGCGCCAGCAGCTTGGCGAGCGTCACCTACGAGCAGTACTTC
.,TRBV15,TRBJ2-7,.,CATRSGESSYEQYF,TGTGCCACCAGGTCGGGAGAAAGCTCCTACGAGCAGTACTTC
.,TRBV20-1,TRBJ2-1,.,CSPHPPGTKNNEQFF,TGCAGTCCTCACCCACCCGGGACAAAAAACAATGAGCAGTTCTTC
.,TRBV4-3,TRBJ2-7,.,CASSQDPAPYEQYF,TGCGCCAGCAGCCAAGACCCGGCACCCTACGAGCAGTACTTC
TRBD2,TRBV20-1,TRBJ2-3,few,CSVSTGTSGAGMSTQYF,TGCAGTGTTTCCACCGGGACTAGCGGTGCCGGGATGAGTACGCAGTATTTT
.,TRBV20-1,TRBJ1-5,many,CSALRDKNQPQHF,TGCAGTGCCCTCCGGGACAAGAATCAGCCCCAGCATTTT
TRBD1,TRBV6-2/TRBV6-3,TRBJ1-2,few,CASTEGTGDGYTF,TGTGCCAGCACCGAAGGGACAGGGGACGGCTACACCTTC